This is a list of T cell receptor beta chains from one sample in a study of Graves' ophthalmopathy and Graves' hyperthyroidism. MiXCR, run by TCRdb on the multiplex PCR reads, gives a single entry per CDR3 protein. The sample includes 500,000 to 600,000 distinct CDR3 sequences, less than 40% of them seen just once. Sequences were obtained from peripheral blood or thyroid tissue (not recorded which). The receptor set was obtained from an adult man with Graves' hyperthyroidism. Both conserved end residues are part of each CDR3.

v_gene	j_gene	CDR3aa
TRBV20-1	TRBJ2-5	CSARDQGTAQETQYF
TRBV12-3/TRBV12-4	TRBJ2-5	CASSLEGGEGETQYF
TRBV2	TRBJ1-1	CASSEAVQDRGYTEAFF
TRBV9	TRBJ1-2	CASQEQGFGGYTF
TRBV7-6	TRBJ1-5	CASSNQEQGSRQPQHF
TRBV28	TRBJ2-7	CASSLETAAYEQYF
TRBV10-2	TRBJ1-4	CASSARGSEKLFF
TRBV20-1	TRBJ2-5	CSALGTSGVETQYF
TRBV19	TRBJ2-6	CATVDRGRVGANVLTF
TRBV19	TRBJ1-5	CASSKVGTANQPQHF
TRBV5-1	TRBJ2-2	CASREHRAGTNTGELFF
TRBV2	TRBJ1-3	CASSYGGAAGNTIYF
TRBV12-3/TRBV12-4	TRBJ2-2	CASSFIGRGEGELFF
TRBV2	TRBJ1-1	CASSGGTAGNTEAFF
TRBV20-1	TRBJ2-7	CSARGSPGTGHTF
TRBV20-1	TRBJ2-7	CSARNRLWGQVPYEQYF
TRBV7-2	TRBJ2-5	CASSYSTGQGQPQYF
TRBV15	TRBJ2-2	CATSRDEGVRTGELFF
TRBV6-1	TRBJ1-2	CASSTKPQGYLGYTF
TRBV7-9	TRBJ2-5	CASSLGAGGRETQYF
TRBV14	TRBJ2-2	CASSLVTGEPFF
TRBV27	TRBJ2-7	CASSGGQGWADEQYF
TRBV2	TRBJ1-1	CASSESDRKAFF